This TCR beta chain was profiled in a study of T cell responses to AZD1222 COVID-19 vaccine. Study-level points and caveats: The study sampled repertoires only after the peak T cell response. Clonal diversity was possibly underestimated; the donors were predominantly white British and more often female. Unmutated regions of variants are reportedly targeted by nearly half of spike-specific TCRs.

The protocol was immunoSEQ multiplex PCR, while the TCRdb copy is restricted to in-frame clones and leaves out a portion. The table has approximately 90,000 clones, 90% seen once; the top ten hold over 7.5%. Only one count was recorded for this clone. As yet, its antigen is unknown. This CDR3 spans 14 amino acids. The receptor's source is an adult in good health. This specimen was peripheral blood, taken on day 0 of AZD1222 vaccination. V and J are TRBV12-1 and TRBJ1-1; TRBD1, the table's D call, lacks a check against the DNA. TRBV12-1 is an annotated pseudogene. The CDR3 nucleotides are TGTGCCAGCAGCTTTCATACAGGGGGCACTGAAGCTTTCTTT. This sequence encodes CASSFHTGGTEAFF.